This is a list of T cell receptor beta chains from one sample in a study of PD-1 blockade in classical Hodgkin lymphoma. Sequencing was performed with immunoSEQ multiplex PCR; in TCRdb, only in-frame clones are kept and a portion is missing. The sample lists some 100,000 clones; approximately 92% were seen once. The sample was peripheral blood mononuclear cells (PBMCs), taken at baseline. These receptors all come from a human donor with classical Hodgkin lymphoma. CDR3s include the opening cysteine and the closing phenylalanine or tryptophan. Fields, in order: V gene, clone size, CDR3 protein. Expanded clones get a size class; other rows say once, few or many, or leave the size out.

>TRBV27|-
CASSQSRNEQFF
>TRBV7-9|few
CASSLSTGVGETYEQYF
>TRBV5-4|-
CASGGQGALNTEAFF
>TRBV11-2|-
CASSPLRPFGMNTEAFF
>TRBV19|-
CASSIGPSQPQHF
>TRBV7-9|-
CASSLATVGTEAFF
>TRBV19|-
CASEGRGPNYGYTF
>TRBV19|-
CASSVRDSSGNTIYF
>TRBV19|-
CASSMRYNEQFF
>TRBV19|-
CASTPRSGRVLQPQHF
>TRBV27|-
CASSFQYEQYF
>TRBV4-1|-
CASSQDKGANTEAFF
>TRBV27|once
CASSPGGPDTQYF
>TRBV23-1|-
CASSQGQRNTGELFF
>TRBV7-8|-
CASSVGTQNTGELFF
>TRBV9|-
CASSVGTGIVVDEKLFF
>TRBV30|-
CAWKGGRDFNSPLHF
>TRBV4-1|-
CASSQEAATRADTQYF
>TRBV7-9|-
CASSLGHKEYEQYF